Below, one T cell receptor (beta chain) is given with its context. The antigen this receptor binds is unknown. Per-base qualities were not stored, and no clone one base away is much larger. All of the isolated RNA was reverse transcribed with the High Capacity cDNA Reverse Transcription Kit, so expressed TCRB transcripts were sequenced. Deep immunoSEQ sequencing was applied to naive, central memory and regulatory T cell samples, giving an average of about 3.57 million total reads per sample. Sorted cells were lysed in RLT buffer, and RNA was extracted using DNase-treated RNeasy Micro or Mini kits according to cell number. To prevent cross-contamination, every cell subset was processed on its own, while patient and healthy donor samples were processed together. The immunoSEQ multiplex PCR was used to amplify TCRB sequences from cDNA, yielding 87-bp fragments that span the CDR3 region. Amplicons were sequenced on the Illumina HiSeq platform. Processing in the source paper ran as follows. Synthetic template baselines were used to correct PCR bias computationally, reads within Hamming distance 2 were collapsed, and singletons that could not be merged were discarded. Reads were aligned against IMGT so that V, D and J genes, CDR3 length and insertions or deletions at six rearrangement sites could be assigned. Within each subset, clonotype counts were normalized to sorted cell number, after which true diversity and Gini coefficients were computed with the tcR R package. The overlap coefficient, calculated on TCRB nucleotide sequences, was used to measure repertoire sharing. Out-of-frame TCRB sequences from naive cells were analyzed to stand in for the pre-selection repertoire. Imported from immuneACCESS, the table was reduced by TCRdb to in-frame sequences with V and J called. These copies leave out some clones; in studies compared against another copy, an unresolved V gene accounts for under half, and the cause of the remainder is not known. The DNA was the basis for D and trimming; V, J and clone size are from that table. The table for this sample lists over 650,000 clones; about 14% of them were counted only once. 0.03% to 0.04% of the sample comes from the top ten.

For this chain, trimming is 4 bases at the V end and 5 bases at the J end, and the number of junction bases without a gene match is 7. The CDR3 covers 15 residues, taking in both the cysteine and the phenylalanine. Of the read, only the CDR3 DNA is kept; its 45 bases are in frame from base 1. CDR1 and CDR2, per the germline V gene, are SGHTA and FQGNSA. Each donor gave one peripheral blood draw, averaging about 120 mL, which was collected into heparinised tubes. Naive, central memory, regulatory and stem cell-like memory CD4+ T cells were sorted on a BD FACSAria II using a panel including CD45RO, CCR7, CD25, CD127, CD95 and CD27. Purity was above 95% for every sorted population. PBMCs were isolated right away by Lymphoprep density gradient centrifugation and were stained directly, without culture. So that batch effects would be minimized, each experiment stained and sorted samples in pairs, pairing one healthy donor with one patient.

The entry originates in a study of beta chain features in type 1 diabetes (dated by TCRdb to between 2018 and 2020). As for the study more broadly: Patients and healthy donors did not differ in mean age, gender distribution, total cell number or subset yield. Regulatory and stem cell-like memory subsets were isolated from only 8 patients and about eight healthy donors, whereas naive and central memory subsets came from all 30 or so donors. A total of some 110 million sorted cells were examined across all samples, and a strong correlation was observed between cell number per subset and RNA yield. In the study, recently diagnosed type 1 diabetes patients and matched healthy donors were compared on the TCRB repertoires of their sorted circulating CD4+ T cell subsets.

General findings and caveats noted by the study authors: In all four CD4+ subsets, TCRB CDR3 length was moderately but significantly shorter in type 1 diabetes patients. PCR may preferentially amplify shorter templates, but because patient and control samples were amplified and corrected together, any resulting skew would affect both groups equally. Naive, central memory and regulatory TCRB repertoires appeared to be more similar among patients than among healthy donors. At VDJ recombination sites, patients with type 1 diabetes made fewer insertions and deleted more nucleotides, a pattern implying thymic rearrangement abnormalities. Because cDNA rather than genomic DNA was sequenced, highly expressing activated cells could have been over-represented, although no difference in activation and CD3 levels was found between groups. HLA sub-analyses involved small numbers of individuals, so any influence of HLA type on TCRB rearrangement remained unresolved.

Sequences were obtained from naive CD4+ T cells from blood. The meaning of the sample's cell subset or site label: true naive CD4+ T cells. The chain couples TRBV7-2 to TRBJ1-1; 10 bases in the junction line up with TRBD1. This receptor was obtained from a man between 18 and 35 years old with type 1 diabetes. The CDR3 region reads CASSSETGGATEAFF. The sequence in DNA is TGTGCCAGCAGCTCCGAGACAGGGGGCGCAACTGAAGCTTTCTTT. The CDR3 plus the reference TRBV7-2 and TRBJ1-1 genes for the other parts give the full variable domain: GAGVSQSPSNKVTEKGKDVELRCDPISGHTALYWYRQSLGQGLEFLIYFQGNSAPDKSGLPSDRFSAERTGGSVSTLTIQRTQQEDSAVYLCASSSETGGATEAFFGQGTRLTVV.